Following are 19 T cell receptor beta chains from one sample sequenced in a study of PD-1 blockade in classical Hodgkin lymphoma. TCRdb keeps only in-frame clones here, not all; method: immunoSEQ multiplex PCR. The sample lists about 59,000 clones, 90% occurring once. After autologous stem cell transplantation all patients relapsed, and prior brentuximab vedotin exposure differed between cohorts. This specimen consisted of peripheral blood mononuclear cells (PBMCs), obtained at baseline. The receptor set was obtained from a human donor with classical Hodgkin lymphoma.

V gene TRBV2 combines with J gene TRBJ2-7, with 9 bases lining up with TRBD1. From germline, CDR1 is SNHLY and CDR2 FYNNEI. This CDR3 contains 14 residues. The ends lost 5 bases at V and 7 bases at J; junction bases unmatched: 9. This chain's CDR3 is CASSPGQGFYEQYF. DNA of the CDR3: TGTGCCAGCAGTCCGGGACAGGGATTTTATGAGCAGTACTTC.

The CDR3 region is CASSRGQGGEQFF. The CDR3 nucleotides are TGCGCCAGCAGCCGCGGACAGGGCGGAGAGCAGTTCTTC. The J gene is TRBJ2-1, the V gene TRBV5-1, with 8 bases identical to TRBD1. This CDR3 is built from 13 residues. Germline CDR1 and CDR2: SGHRS and YFSETQ. The J segment lost 10 bases and the V segment lost 4 bases, leaving 7 bases of the junction unmatched.

The DNA for the CDR3 is TGTGCCAGCAGCGTAGAAGTCAGGGGGGATACGCAGTATTTT. It is translated as CASSVEVRGDTQYF. V and J are TRBV9 and TRBJ2-3, with TRBD1 matching over 7 bases. The germline V gene encodes CDR1 SGDLS and CDR2 YYNGEE. V shed 0 bases, J shed 6 bases, and the junction held 4 bases outside the gene matches. This CDR3 is 14 amino acids long.

The V call is TRBV5-4, the J call TRBJ2-7, with no clear D. The CDR3 is 15 residues long. V lost 2 bases, J lost 4 bases, and 16 bases lay in between. CDR1 SGHNT and CDR2 YYREEE come from the germline V gene (reference sequence). The CDR3 loop is CASSFDQTGPYEQYF. CDR3 sequence (DNA): TGTGCCAGCAGCTTCGACCAGACCGGACCGTACGAGCAGTACTTC.

This clone was found a few times. This chain connects TRBV15 to TRBJ2-2, with D perhaps given as TRBD1 or TRBD2 (6 bases each). The V gene lost 8 bases and the J gene lost 2 bases, with 18 bases spanning the gap. The CDR3 is 16 amino acids. Germline CDR1 LNHNV, CDR2 YYDKDF (reference sequence). The CDR3 nucleotides read TGTGCCACCGGGGGGCCCGCTAGCCGTAACACCGGGGAGCTGTTTTTT. Translation: CATGGPASRNTGELFF.

The chain carries TRBV28 and TRBJ2-2, with 7 bases that match TRBD2. This CDR3 spans 16 amino acids. Unmatched junction bases numbered 9, after V lost 6 bases and J lost 2 bases. Germline values: CDR1 MDHEN, CDR2 SYDVKM. CDR3 residues: CASRTTRAGNTGELFF. CDR3 bases: TGTGCCAGCAGAACCACAAGAGCGGGAAACACCGGGGAGCTGTTTTTT.

This clone occurred once. The chain employs TRBV13 and TRBJ2-5; 11 bases map to TRBD2. V dropped 5 bases and J dropped 2; count of bases not matched to a gene: 7. This CDR3 has 16 residues. Germline V gives CDR1 PRHDT, CDR2 FYEKMQ (reference sequence). Written as DNA, the CDR3 is TGTGCCAGCAGCATCAGACTAGCGGGGCAACAAGAGACCCAGTACTTC. It specifies CASSIRLAGQQETQYF. Variable domain in full (rest from reference TRBV13 and TRBJ2-5): AAGVIQSPRHLIKEKRETATLKCYPIPRHDTVYWYQQGPGQDPQFLISFYEKMQSDKGSIPDRFSAQQFSDYHSELNMSSLELGDSALYFCASSIRLAGQQETQYFGPGTRLLVL.

The chain joins TRBV19 to TRBJ2-2; perhaps D is TRBD1 or TRBD2 (5 bases each). The CDR3 totals 13 residues. Per the germline V gene, CDR1 is LNHDA and CDR2 is SQIVND (reference sequence). Trimming stripped 8 bases from V and 4 bases from J, with 11 bases between. The CDR3 sequence is CASSGTLTGELFF. As DNA, the CDR3 is TGTGCCAGTTCCGGGACCCTCACCGGGGAGCTGTTTTTT. The full variable domain, rest sourced from reference TRBV19 and TRBJ2-2, is DGGITQSPKYLFRKEGQNVTLSCEQNLNHDAMYWYRQDPGQGLRLIYYSQIVNDFQKGDIAEGYSVSREKKESFPLTVTSAQKNPTAFYLCASSGTLTGELFFGEGSRLTVL.

The CDR3 protein is CASSRGGRENSPLHF. The CDR3 nucleotides read TGCGCCAGCAGCCGAGGGGGCCGTGAGAATTCACCCCTCCACTTT. The V and J genes are TRBV5-1 and TRBJ1-6, with 7 bases that match TRBD1. CDR3 size: 15 residues. Trimming took 4 bases from V and 7 from J; bases not matched to a gene: 8. Germline V CDR1 and CDR2: SGHRS, YFSETQ.

The chain employs TRBV16 and TRBJ2-7; possible D gene TRBD1, 6 bases. Germline V gives CDR1 KGHSY, CDR2 FQNENV. Between the trimmed V and J ends, which lost 4 bases and 6 bases, there was a span of 7 bases. This CDR3 is 11 amino acids long. This chain's CDR3 is CASSLGGEQYF. As DNA, the CDR3 is TGTGCCAGCAGCCTAGGGGGCGAGCAGTACTTC.

This chain joins TRBV6-5 and TRBJ2-7; a weak D match, TRBD1 (6 bases). Trimming took off 6 bases at V and 2 bases at J, with 14 bases between the two ends. CDR1 is MNHEY and CDR2 is SVGAGI in the germline V gene. This CDR3 comprises 14 residues. CDR3: CASSPTGNPYEQYF. The CDR3 nucleotides read TGTGCCAGCAGCCCGACAGGCAACCCCTACGAGCAGTACTTC.

This chain joins TRBV7-2 and TRBJ2-1; TRBD2 matches at 7 bases. Germline-derived CDR1 and CDR2 are SGHTA and FQGNSA. The length of the CDR3 is 16 residues. V shed 3 bases and J 4 bases; nucleotides not matched to a gene: 9. This CDR3 reads CASSFPGTTPYNEQFF. CDR3 in DNA: TGTGCCAGCAGCTTCCCCGGGACTACACCGTACAATGAGCAGTTCTTC.

Details on this clone: The same CDR3 arises from other DNA sequences in this sample as well. The chain couples TRBV28 to TRBJ1-5; weak D call: TRBD1 (6 bases). The CDR3 sequence is 14 residues long. CDR1 and CDR2 (germline): MDHEN, SYDVKM. V lost 7 bases to trimming and J lost 0 bases, with 10 bases between them. CDR3: CASTQGHSNQPQHF. The CDR3 DNA follows: TGTGCCAGCACCCAGGGACATAGCAATCAGCCCCAGCATTTT.

The chain links TRBV6-5 to TRBJ2-7; possibly TRBD1 for D (8 bases). Trimming left V 0 bases short and J 3 bases short, with 15 bases between. The CDR3 is made up of 16 amino acids. The germline CDR1 and CDR2 sequences are MNHEY and SVGAGI. Here the CDR3 reads CASSYSNTGGGYEQYF. For the CDR3, the DNA is TGTGCCAGCAGTTACTCGAATACAGGGGGGGGCTACGAGCAGTACTTC.

V and J are TRBV7-2 and TRBJ2-7; the D gene is possibly TRBD2 (5 bases). Between the trimmed V and J ends, which lost 6 bases and 1 base, there was a span of 13 bases. This CDR3 is built from 14 residues. Germline CDR1 SGHTA, CDR2 FQGNSA. The DNA for the CDR3 is TGTGCCAGCAGACGACCTCGGGGTTCCTACGAGCAGTACTTC. This encodes CASRRPRGSYEQYF.

The rearrangement uses TRBV27 and TRBJ2-1; D might be TRBD1 (9 bases). The V gene lost 3 bases and the J gene lost 6 bases, with 33 bases spanning the gap. The CDR3 runs 21 residues. CDR1 is MNHEY, CDR2 SMNVEV, per germline (reference sequence). The CDR3 DNA follows: TGTGCCAGCAGTTTCCGGGGGGACAGGGTGGGTCAGCGGGAGAGTAGCAATGAGCAGTTCTTC. Protein product: CASSFRGDRVGQRESSNEQFF.

The chain has TRBV6-7 and TRBJ2-5; the match to TRBD1 covers 9 bases. TRBV6-7 falls under the ORF class, with uncertain function. The CDR3 has 17 amino acids. V shed 2 bases and J 2 bases; nucleotides not matched to a gene: 9. CDR3 DNA sequence: TGTGCCAGCAGTTACCAGTCTAGGGGACAGGGACAAGAGACCCAGTACTTC. Its protein is CASSYQSRGQGQETQYF.

The sample holds a few counts of this clone. J is TRBJ2-7 and V is TRBV28; 12 nucleotides line up with TRBD1. With 8 bases clipped from V and 5 bases from J, the junction kept 7 bases outside the gene matches. Germline lookup yields CDR1 MDHEN and CDR2 SYDVKM. The CDR3 spans 14 residues. Here the CDR3 reads CASAWDRGLDEQYF. CDR3 bases: TGTGCCAGCGCCTGGGACAGGGGGCTCGACGAGCAGTACTTC.

The chain uses TRBV2 and TRBJ2-1, with D possibly being TRBD1 (6 bases). Germline lookup yields CDR1 SNHLY and CDR2 FYNNEI. The CDR3 contains 15 residues. V dropped 9 bases and J dropped 3 bases, with 18 bases sitting between them. CDR3 nucleotides: TGTGCCAGTTCCGGGACACCTCCTTACTACAATGAGCAGTTCTTC. This gives the protein CASSGTPPYYNEQFF.